Given below is one T cell receptor (beta chain) in context. Its antigen is undetermined. The data are from a study of T cell responses to AZD1222 COVID-19 vaccine. Findings and limits, study-wide: It should be noted that donors were predominantly white British and more often female, and clonal diversity was possibly underestimated. Spike-wide coverage was observed for vaccine-associated CD4 TCRs, with dominant responses at 160-218 and 743-854. Baseline serostatus was positive in only six AZD1222 recipients.

Clones were read by immunoSEQ multiplex PCR, and TCRdb kept only the in-frame ones, dropping some. The sample holds some 280,000 clones, almost 95% seen once. Second-dose groups at about 4 or about 12 weeks were pooled. The V gene's germline CDR1 is SGHTA and CDR2 FQGNSA. The CDR3 has 16 amino acids. Trimming removed 1 base from V and 7 bases from J, with 17 bases in between. The sequencing here drew on peripheral blood, taken 28 days after the second AZD1222 dose. The origin of this receptor is an adult who received the AZD1222 COVID-19 vaccine. J is TRBJ1-5 and V is TRBV7-2; tentative D call: TRBD1 (6 bases). In nucleotides, the CDR3 is TGTGCCAGCAGCTTAGGGAGTGACACAGGGAGGCAGCCCCAGCATTTT. Protein product: CASSLGSDTGRQPQHF.